These T cell receptor beta chains were read from a single sample in a study of blood T cells in healthy people across ages. Each CDR3 protein is one row after TCRdb ran MiXCR on the 5' RACE reads. Counted here are approximately 900,000 distinct CDR3 sequences, around 48% occurring once; the ten biggest clones make up about an eighth. The sample was blood. The source is a young man in good health. CDR3s include the opening cysteine and the closing phenylalanine or tryptophan. The D gene is left open where the match is weak. Size values are once, few and many counts, or a class for expanded clones, and some rows have none.

.	TRBJ2-1	.	TRBV6-2/TRBV6-3	CASGGYRDEQFF
once	TRBJ2-4	.	TRBV20-1	CSARPPRFSDIQYF
few	TRBJ2-6	.	TRBV4-1	CASSQEGGRTGANVLTF
.	TRBJ2-7	.	TRBV6-5	CASSYGVSYEQYF
few	TRBJ2-1	TRBD1	TRBV28	CASSPRTGGDFTPSYNEQFF
few	TRBJ2-7	.	TRBV27	CASSGNDEQYF
.	TRBJ1-4	TRBD1	TRBV15	CATSRAQGTNEKLFF
.	TRBJ1-2	.	TRBV5-1	CASSLRGLGYTF
.	TRBJ2-1	.	TRBV12-3/TRBV12-4	CASIPGPWTGEQFF
.	TRBJ2-1	.	TRBV6-2/TRBV6-3	CASSRVISSSNNEQFF
few	TRBJ1-1	.	TRBV6-6	CASSYRGEGTEAFF
.	TRBJ1-4	TRBD1	TRBV5-1	CASSVGQEGEKLFF